The sequence of this T cell receptor (beta chain) was determined in a study of human T cells and chemical hapten exposure. Turning to the study itself: Mainly, slight library volume differences in the pool made TCR yields vary.

A few counts support this clonotype. Its cognate antigen is unknown. Unique molecular identifiers were linked by the library to individual cDNA molecules. TCRdb re-derived calls from the 5' RACE reads in MiXCR, one entry per CDR3 protein. The table shows about 140,000 distinct CDR3 sequences, with roughly 4.1% occurring only once. Germline lookup yields CDR1 MDHEN and CDR2 SYDVKM. V lost 4 bases, J lost 4 bases, and 10 bases lay in between. This CDR3 is built from 13 residues. Notes on the study in general: DPC sensitization did not alter TCRs above 1 in 1000 frequency.

The template was total RNA from unfractionated whole blood. This clonotype was obtained from a female donor in good health. The rearrangement links TRBV28 to TRBJ1-1; no definite D call. CDR3 protein: CASSCGRPTEAFF. The CDR3 DNA follows: TGTGCCAGCAGTTGTGGGCGGCCCACTGAAGCTTTCTTT.